The 14 T cell receptor beta chains below all came from one sample that was sequenced in a study of T cell responses to AZD1222 COVID-19 vaccine. Clones were read by immunoSEQ multiplex PCR, and TCRdb kept only the in-frame ones, dropping some. Among more than 150,000 clones listed, 85% to 90% were seen once. This material consisted of peripheral blood, taken on day 0 of AZD1222 vaccination. The source of these receptors is an adult in good health.

This clone is a singleton in its sample. CDR3 protein: CASSRRAGDTQYF. The CDR3 region has the DNA TGTGCCAGCAGCAGGAGGGCCGGAGATACGCAGTATTTT. The chain uses TRBV7-2 and TRBJ2-3, with D possibly being TRBD2 (6 bases). The germline CDR1 and CDR2 sequences are SGHTA and FQGNSA. There are 13 residues in the CDR3. V shed 5 bases and J shed 5 bases, with 11 bases lying between them.

The chain has TRBV27 and TRBJ1-2; D possibly corresponds to TRBD1 (5 bases). V was cut by 0 bases and J by 6 bases, with 8 bases left in between. The CDR3 covers 13 residues. The germline V gene encodes CDR1 MNHEY and CDR2 SMNVEV (reference sequence). This chain's CDR3 is CASSLSGVHGYTF. The CDR3 nucleotides are TGTGCCAGCAGTTTATCGGGGGTCCATGGCTACACCTTC.

V and J are TRBV11-2 and TRBJ2-2; D gene uncertain. Germline V gives CDR1 SGHAT, CDR2 FQNNGV. Trimming stripped 4 bases from V and 5 bases from J, with 8 bases between. The CDR3 sequence is 13 residues long. The CDR3 bases are TGTGCCAGCAGCTCCCTCGGAACCGGGGAGCTGTTTTTT. Translating it yields CASSSLGTGELFF.

The chain recombines TRBV28 with TRBJ1-1, with D unclear. The CDR3 sequence is 12 residues long. Germline-derived CDR1 and CDR2 are MDHEN and SYDVKM. V lost 6 bases and J lost 6, with 11 bases in between. CDR3 protein: CASRATWAEAFF. As DNA, the CDR3 is TGTGCCAGCAGGGCTACTTGGGCTGAAGCTTTCTTT.

The J gene is TRBJ2-6, the V gene TRBV7-3; D unresolved. Per germline, CDR1 SGHTA and CDR2 FQGTGA. Trimming removed 6 bases from V and 0 bases from J, with 12 bases in between. The CDR3 contains 16 residues. CDR3: CASSQRPSSGANVLTF. The DNA for the CDR3 is TGTGCCAGCAGTCAGAGACCTAGCTCTGGGGCCAACGTCCTGACTTTC.

A single count supports this clone. V usage is TRBV6-6 and J usage is TRBJ1-1; 7 bases align to TRBD1. CDR1 and CDR2 (germline): MNHNY, SVGAGI (reference sequence). Trimming removed 5 bases from V and 5 bases from J; junction bases left unmatched: 8. The CDR3 spans 14 residues. The CDR3 coding sequence is TGTGCCAGCAGTACTAGACAGGGAGTTACTGAAGCTTTCTTT. Protein sequence: CASSTRQGVTEAFF.

This chain joins TRBV28 and TRBJ2-7; TRBD2 agrees at 13 bases. Germline loops: CDR1 MDHEN, CDR2 SYDVKM. The CDR3 has 13 amino acids. After removal of 11 bases from V and 5 bases from J, the junction contained 6 bases not matched to a gene. The CDR3 is CAGGTSGIHEQYF. CDR3 bases: TGTGCCGGAGGGACTAGCGGGATTCACGAGCAGTACTTC.

This clone appeared once. The rearrangement uses TRBV4-3 and TRBJ1-3; D call uncertain. V shed 3 bases and J shed 2 bases, with 14 bases lying between them. This CDR3 contains 16 residues. Germline V lookup: CDR1 LGHNA, CDR2 YSLEER. The CDR3 protein is CASSQDWVGTGNTIYF. The CDR3 DNA is TGCGCCAGCAGCCAGGATTGGGTGGGAACTGGAAACACCATATATTTT.

This rearrangement joins TRBV19 to TRBJ1-2; D might be TRBD1 (6 bases). Trimming took off 7 bases at V and 8 bases at J, with 14 bases between the two ends. Germline loops: CDR1 LNHDA, CDR2 SQIVND (reference sequence). The CDR3 runs 12 residues. CDR3 protein: CASKATGGGYTF. In DNA form, the CDR3 reads TGTGCCAGTAAAGCGACAGGAGGAGGCTACACCTTC.

The genes are TRBV27 and TRBJ2-3; maybe TRBD2 (5 bases). CDR1 MNHEY and CDR2 SMNVEV come from the germline V gene (reference sequence). This CDR3 comprises 15 residues. V lost 4 bases and J 2 bases, leaving 13 bases between the germline ends. This CDR3 reads CASSSRLIPTDTQYF. The CDR3 nucleotides are TGTGCCAGCAGTTCGCGACTAATACCCACAGATACGCAGTATTTT.

The V call is TRBV5-1, the J call TRBJ1-1; TRBD1 matches at 7 bases. Germline V gene lookup returns CDR1 SGHRS and CDR2 YFSETQ. The V and J ends lost 4 bases and 1 base, in that order; junction bases with no gene match: 4. CDR3 length: 14 residues. CDR3 in DNA: TGCGCCAGCAGCCAATCAGGGGGGAACACTGAAGCTTTCTTT. This sequence encodes CASSQSGGNTEAFF.

V is TRBV6-5 and J is TRBJ2-7; the match to TRBD1 covers 8 bases. Germline V gene sequence: CDR1 MNHEY, CDR2 SVGAGI. V gave up 6 bases and J gave up 0 bases; unmatched junction bases: 7. The CDR3 runs 15 residues. CDR3 DNA: TGTGCCAGCAGCTTCCGGGACAGGAGCTCCTACGAGCAGTACTTC. Translated: CASSFRDRSSYEQYF.

V and J are TRBV11-3 and TRBJ2-5; 8 bases map to TRBD2. This CDR3 region has 15 residues. V trimming: 1 base; J trimming: 3 bases; junction bases outside the gene matches: 4. Germline lookup yields CDR1 SGHNT and CDR2 YENEEA. CDR3 sequence reads: CASSLGGRPEETQYF. CDR3 DNA: TGTGCCAGCAGCTTAGGCGGGAGGCCAGAAGAGACCCAGTACTTC.

V gene TRBV5-1 combines with J gene TRBJ2-3, with 8 bases fitting TRBD2. CDR1 and CDR2 (germline): SGHRS, YFSETQ. Germline trimming cut 5 bases from V and 6 bases from J; bases unmatched to any gene: 11. The CDR3 sequence is 15 residues long. In nucleotides, the CDR3 is TGCGCCAGCAGTTCCCGGGGGGGGCCGGGGGATACGCAGTATTTT. It translates to CASSSRGGPGDTQYF.